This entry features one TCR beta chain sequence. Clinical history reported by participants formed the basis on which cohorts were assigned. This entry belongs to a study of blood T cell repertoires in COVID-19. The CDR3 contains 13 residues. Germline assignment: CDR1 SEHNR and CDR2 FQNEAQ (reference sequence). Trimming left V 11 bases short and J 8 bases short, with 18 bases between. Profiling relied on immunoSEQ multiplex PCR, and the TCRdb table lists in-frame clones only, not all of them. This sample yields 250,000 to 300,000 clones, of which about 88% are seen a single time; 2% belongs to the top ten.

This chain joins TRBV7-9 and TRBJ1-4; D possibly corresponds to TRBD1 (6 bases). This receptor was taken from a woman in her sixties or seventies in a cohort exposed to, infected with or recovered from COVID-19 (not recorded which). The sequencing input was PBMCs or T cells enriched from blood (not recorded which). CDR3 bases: TGTGCCGGCCTCAGAGGGGGAGAGGAAAAACTGTTTTTT. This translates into CAGLRGGEEKLFF.